This T cell receptor beta chain emerged from a study of blood T cell repertoires in COVID-19. Within 2 weeks of study entry, exposed participants had contacted a PCR-confirmed or clinician-diagnosed COVID-19 case. Comments on this clone: The same CDR3 arises from other DNA sequences in this sample as well.

Germline CDR1 MDHEN, CDR2 SYDVKM. The CDR3 runs 12 residues. Trimming took off 1 base at V and 4 bases at J, with 5 bases between the two ends. In the source study's methods: The assay estimated nucleated cells by amplifying reference gene primers. Repertoires were generated with immunoSEQ multiplex PCR, while TCRdb's copy carries only in-frame clones and drops some. D and trimming were read from the DNA, whereas the V and J calls and clone size are those reported in that table. The data show some 200,000 clones, 83% seen once. This TCR was recovered from a woman aged 50 to 60 who had been exposed to COVID-19. Sequencing was done on a sample of PBMCs or T cells enriched from blood (not recorded which). This chain joins TRBV28 and TRBJ2-7; D is unclear. The CDR3 sequence: CASSLSGYEQYF. The CDR3 nucleotides read TGTGCCAGCAGTTTATCCGGTTACGAGCAGTACTTC.